A selection of T cell receptor beta chains follows, all from one sample in a study of graft-versus-host responses after intestinal transplantation. The antigens for these receptors are not known. Sequencing used immunoSEQ multiplex PCR; TCRdb keeps in-frame clones, though not all of them. The table includes around 100,000 clones, roughly 87% detected once. Source: unstimulated CD4+ T cells sorted from spleen or lymph node cells, taken before transplant. Receptor source: a human donor who was the organ donor for an intestinal transplant. Each CDR3 is given with its conserved first and last residue. Fields, in order: CDR3 protein, CDR3 DNA, CDR3 length, clone size, J gene, D gene, V gene. A D gene is named only where the DNA matches it firmly. Only part of the rows carry a size: once, few, many, or a class if the clone is expanded.

CASSHPGTPYEQYF,TGTGCCAGTAGTCATCCCGGGACTCCCTACGAGCAGTACTTC,14,.,TRBJ2-7,.,TRBV19
CASDITMNTEAFF,TGTGCCAGCGACATCACTATGAACACTGAAGCTTTCTTT,13,.,TRBJ1-1,.,TRBV6-1
CASRVASGDEKLFF,TGTGCCAGCCGGGTGGCGTCCGGTGATGAAAAACTGTTTTTT,14,.,TRBJ1-4,.,TRBV11-2
CASSVGDNTIYF,TGTGCCAGCAGCGTAGGGGATAACACCATATATTTT,12,few,TRBJ1-3,.,TRBV9
CASSPLRGVCDLNTEAFF,TGTGCCAGCAGCCCCCTCCGGGGGGTTTGCGATTTGAACACTGAAGCTTTCTTT,18,.,TRBJ1-1,.,TRBV21-1
CASIMDRAYGYTF,TGTGCCAGCATTATGGACAGGGCCTATGGCTACACCTTC,13,.,TRBJ1-2,TRBD1,TRBV2
CASSAQGGGGYTF,TGTGCCAGCAGTGCACAGGGAGGAGGGGGCTACACCTTC,13,.,TRBJ1-2,.,TRBV6-1
CSVSTGGSGNTIYF,TGCAGCGTTTCTACAGGGGGCTCTGGAAACACCATATATTTT,14,.,TRBJ1-3,TRBD1,TRBV29-1
CASSKVSSLEQYF,TGTGCCAGTAGTAAAGTCTCCTCCCTCGAGCAGTACTTC,13,.,TRBJ2-7,.,TRBV19
CASKNRVKETQYF,TGTGCCAGCAAAAACAGGGTTAAAGAGACCCAGTACTTC,13,.,TRBJ2-5,.,TRBV6-1
CASSWGDSPLHF,TGTGCCAGCAGTTGGGGGGATTCACCCCTCCACTTT,12,.,TRBJ1-6,.,TRBV28
CASSHHSRTGGIGNTIYF,TGCGCCAGCAGCCACCACTCCCGGACAGGGGGCATCGGAAACACCATATATTTT,18,once,TRBJ1-3,TRBD1,TRBV4-1
CASSVLGTGELFF,TGTGCCAGCAGCGTACTTGGCACCGGGGAGCTGTTTTTT,13,.,TRBJ2-2,.,TRBV9
CASSPLPGQGVNEQFF,TGTGCCAGCTCACCTTTGCCGGGACAGGGGGTAAATGAGCAGTTCTTC,16,.,TRBJ2-1,TRBD1,TRBV18
CASSTGQGRGYGYTF,TGTGCCAGTAGTACGGGACAGGGAAGAGGGTATGGCTACACCTTC,15,.,TRBJ1-2,TRBD1,TRBV19
CASSKVSAQGRNEQFF,TGTGCCAGTAGTAAGGTTTCGGCACAGGGACGCAATGAGCAGTTCTTC,16,once,TRBJ2-1,.,TRBV19
CAWSVTVGDSPLHF,TGTGCCTGGAGTGTAACTGTGGGGGATTCACCCCTCCACTTT,14,.,TRBJ1-6,.,TRBV30
CATAPWGISTDTQYF,TGTGCCACAGCGCCTTGGGGGATTAGCACAGATACGCAGTATTTT,15,.,TRBJ2-3,.,TRBV2
CASSETGITTDTQYF,TGTGCCAGTAGTGAAACAGGGATTACCACAGATACGCAGTATTTT,15,.,TRBJ2-3,.,TRBV19
CASSQFSGNEQFF,TGTGCCAGCAGCCAATTCAGTGGTAATGAGCAGTTCTTC,13,.,TRBJ2-1,.,TRBV16
CASRRGTGFSGANVLTF,TGTGCCAGCAGAAGGGGGACAGGTTTCTCTGGGGCCAACGTCCTGACTTTC,17,.,TRBJ2-6,TRBD1,TRBV2
CSARYSYEQYF,TGCAGTGCTCGATACTCCTACGAGCAGTACTTC,11,.,TRBJ2-7,.,TRBV20-1
CASSRTLAETQYF,TGTGCCAGCAGCCGCACCCTGGCGGAGACCCAGTACTTC,13,.,TRBJ2-5,.,TRBV6-1
CASSVLGAEIRGYTF,TGTGCCAGCAGTGTACTGGGAGCCGAGATCCGGGGCTACACCTTC,15,.,TRBJ1-2,.,TRBV6-1
CASSRLGHFSNQPQHF,TGTGCCAGCAGCCGCCTCGGACACTTTAGCAATCAGCCCCAGCATTTT,16,.,TRBJ1-5,.,TRBV7-2
CASSVGRWGAGNTEAFF,TGTGCCAGCAGTGTCGGACGTTGGGGAGCGGGGAACACTGAAGCTTTCTTT,17,.,TRBJ1-1,.,TRBV28
CASSKDAVGGYTF,TGTGCCAGCAGCAAAGATGCAGTTGGAGGCTACACCTTC,13,.,TRBJ1-2,.,TRBV21-1
CAISESAIADIQYF,TGTGCCATCAGTGAGTCGGCGATAGCAGACATTCAGTACTTC,14,.,TRBJ2-4,.,TRBV10-3
CASSLSGSVRGNEQFF,TGTGCCAGCAGCTTAAGTGGGAGTGTCAGGGGCAATGAGCAGTTCTTC,16,.,TRBJ2-1,.,TRBV7-9
CASLTGTWGYTF,TGTGCCAGCCTCACTGGAACTTGGGGCTACACCTTC,12,.,TRBJ1-2,.,TRBV28
CASSFGQDGYTF,TGTGCCAGCAGCTTCGGGCAGGATGGCTACACCTTC,12,few,TRBJ1-2,.,TRBV7-9
CASSTTQGGWNEQFF,TGTGCCAGCAGTACAACCCAGGGGGGCTGGAATGAGCAGTTCTTC,15,.,TRBJ2-1,.,TRBV6-1
CASSGGHSGNTIYF,TGTGCCAGCAGCGGGGGGCACTCTGGAAACACCATATATTTT,14,.,TRBJ1-3,.,TRBV28
CASKKTGQGGNTIYF,TGTGCCAGTAAGAAGACGGGACAGGGAGGAAACACCATATATTTT,15,.,TRBJ1-3,TRBD1,TRBV28
CASSLEAGANTGELFF,TGTGCCAGCAGCTTGGAAGCGGGGGCGAACACCGGGGAGCTGTTTTTT,16,.,TRBJ2-2,TRBD2,TRBV5-4
CASSLVGISGSPLHF,TGCGCCAGCAGCTTGGTTGGGATTTCAGGTTCACCCCTCCACTTT,15,.,TRBJ1-6,.,TRBV5-1
CASTRLTLNTEAFF,TGTGCCAGCACCCGACTGACGTTGAACACTGAAGCTTTCTTT,14,few,TRBJ1-1,.,TRBV6-5
CASSAPSPGLNTEAFF,TGCGCCAGCAGCGCCCCGAGCCCAGGATTGAACACTGAAGCTTTCTTT,16,.,TRBJ1-1,.,TRBV5-1
CASEVGVHTGELFF,TGTGCCAGCGAAGTAGGGGTGCACACCGGGGAGCTGTTTTTT,14,.,TRBJ2-2,.,TRBV7-3
CSVHGWGGSAETQYF,TGCAGCGTTCACGGGTGGGGGGGGAGCGCGGAGACCCAGTACTTC,15,once,TRBJ2-5,TRBD2,TRBV29-1
CASSPGLGIDEQFF,TGTGCCAGCTCACCGGGACTAGGGATCGATGAGCAGTTCTTC,14,.,TRBJ2-1,TRBD2,TRBV2
CACSSGSGANVLTF,TGTGCCTGCTCTTCAGGATCTGGGGCCAACGTCCTGACTTTC,14,once,TRBJ2-6,.,TRBV30
CASTSGTLKYNEQFF,TGTGCCAGCACCTCCGGGACGCTAAAATACAATGAGCAGTTCTTC,15,.,TRBJ2-1,.,TRBV28
CATRLAGGREQFF,TGTGCCACCCGACTAGCGGGGGGACGAGAGCAGTTCTTC,13,.,TRBJ2-1,TRBD2,TRBV27
CASSPGGDPNTQYF,TGCGCCAGCAGCCCAGGAGGGGACCCGAATACGCAGTATTTT,14,.,TRBJ2-3,.,TRBV4-1